These 21 T cell receptor beta chains were all obtained from the same sample, sequenced in a study of blood T cell repertoires in COVID-19. Clones were read by immunoSEQ multiplex PCR, and TCRdb kept only the in-frame ones, dropping some. The profile shows 50,000 or so clones, about 89% of them singletons. The material sequenced was peripheral blood. These receptors were obtained from a human donor in a cohort sampled during active COVID-19.

This clone was seen only once. The chain couples TRBV6-5 to TRBJ1-5, with D unresolved. The CDR3 extends over 13 amino acids. Germline CDR1 reads MNHEY; CDR2 reads SVGAGI. V was shortened by 7 bases and J by 7 bases, with 14 bases between the two germline ends. The CDR3 loop reads CASKGNRGQPQHF. The CDR3 nucleotides are TGTGCCAGCAAAGGTAACAGAGGGCAGCCCCAGCATTTT.

The chain links TRBV7-2 to TRBJ2-2, with a possible D match to TRBD2 (6 bases). CDR3 length: 14 amino acids. From germline, CDR1 is SGHTA and CDR2 FQGNSA. V lost 5 bases to trimming and J lost 8 bases, with 15 bases between them. CDR3 DNA: TGTGCCAGCAGCGTTAGCGGAGGCGCGGGGGAGCTGTTTTTT. It is translated as CASSVSGGAGELFF. Combining the CDR3 with reference TRBV7-2 and TRBJ2-2 gives the whole variable domain GAGVSQSPSNKVTEKGKDVELRCDPISGHTALYWYRQSLGQGLEFLIYFQGNSAPDKSGLPSDRFSAERTGGSVSTLTIQRTQQEDSAVYLCASSVSGGAGELFFGEGSRLTVL.

The chain employs TRBV24-1 and TRBJ2-3; no clear D gene. CDR1 and CDR2 (germline): KGHDR, SFDVKD. The V gene lost 2 bases and the J gene lost 3 bases, with 14 bases spanning the gap. The CDR3 sequence is 16 residues long. CDR3 in DNA: TGTGCCACCAGTGATTGGGCTTTAGGTCGGACAGATACGCAGTATTTT. The encoded protein is CATSDWALGRTDTQYF.

This clone was detected only once. J is TRBJ1-2 and V is TRBV25-1; 7 bases line up with TRBD1. Germline V CDR1 and CDR2: MGHDK, SYGVNS. The CDR3 runs to 13 residues. J lost 7 bases, V lost 4 bases, and 6 bases had no gene match. This CDR3 is CASSVDRDRGYTF. Written as DNA, the CDR3 is TGTGCCAGCAGTGTAGACAGGGACCGTGGCTACACCTTC.

The V and J genes are TRBV19 and TRBJ2-2; possible D gene TRBD2, 6 bases. This CDR3 is 15 amino acids long. Germline values: CDR1 LNHDA, CDR2 SQIVND (reference sequence). Trimming removed 7 bases from V and 2 bases from J, with 14 bases in between. CDR3 DNA: TGTGCCAGTAACCCGGGAGCGGTTAACACCGGGGAGCTGTTTTTT. The encoded protein is CASNPGAVNTGELFF.

The chain employs TRBV7-9 and TRBJ2-7; 8 nucleotides line up with TRBD1. With V trimmed by 4 bases and J by 2 bases, 7 bases remained unmatched. CDR1 and CDR2 from the germline V gene are SEHNR and FQNEAQ (reference sequence). The CDR3 is 15 residues long. The CDR3 here is CASSYGQGRTYEQYV. CDR3 nucleotides: TGTGCCAGCAGCTACGGACAGGGACGAACCTACGAGCAGTACGTC.

This clone was observed a handful of times. The rearrangement joins TRBV3-1 (or the pseudogene TRBV3-2) to TRBJ2-7; D is ambiguous. V lost 0 bases to trimming and J lost 0 bases, with 15 bases between them. Germline CDR1 reads LGHDT; CDR2 reads YNNKEL (reference sequence). The CDR3 extends over 17 amino acids. Written as DNA, the CDR3 is TGTGCCAGCAGCCAAGAGCCCACTGCAAGGAGCTCCTACGAGCAGTACGTC. This gives the protein CASSQEPTARSSYEQYV.

V is TRBV9 and J is TRBJ2-1; 13 positions match TRBD2. The germline gives CDR1 SGDLS, CDR2 YYNGEE. Losses at the gene ends were 2 bases for V and 10 bases for J; bases not matched to a gene: 9. The CDR3 extends over 16 amino acids. In DNA form, the CDR3 reads TGTGCCAGCAGCGTCTCTGAGGGACTAGCGGGACGGGAGCAGTTCTTC. It is translated as CASSVSEGLAGREQFF.

This clone was observed once. This chain uses TRBV5-1 with TRBJ2-3; 8 positions match TRBD1. Per germline, CDR1 SGHRS and CDR2 YFSETQ. The CDR3 totals 15 residues. The trim removed 0 bases at V and 2 bases at J, leaving 2 bases unmatched. Written as DNA, the CDR3 is TGCGCCAGCAGCTTGGACAGGGGGTACACAGATACGCAGTATTTT. This encodes CASSLDRGYTDTQYF.

The J gene is TRBJ1-1, the V gene TRBV11-3, with D perhaps TRBD1 (5 bases). CDR1 and CDR2 (germline): SGHNT, YENEEA. Trimming removed 5 bases from V and 0 bases from J, with 13 bases in between. The CDR3 covers 15 residues. CDR3: CASSPGGELNTEAFF. CDR3 bases: TGTGCCAGCAGCCCCGGGGGGGAATTGAACACTGAAGCTTTCTTT. The full variable domain, in which reference TRBV11-3 and TRBJ1-1 provide the parts outside the CDR3, is EAGVVQSPRYKIIEKKQPVAFWCNPISGHNTLYWYLQNLGQGPELLIRYENEEAVDDSQLPKDRFSAERLKGVDSTLKIQPAELGDSAVYLCASSPGGELNTEAFFGQGTRLTVV.

The chain combines TRBV5-1 with TRBJ2-7; 7 positions match TRBD1. CDR3 length equals 12 residues. CDR1 is SGHRS and CDR2 is YFSETQ in the germline V gene. V dropped 4 bases and J dropped 6; count of bases not matched to a gene: 4. The CDR3 sequence is CASSKGTAEQYF. CDR3 DNA sequence: TGCGCCAGCAGCAAAGGGACAGCCGAGCAGTACTTC.

The chain employs TRBV7-2 and TRBJ2-1; 10 nucleotides align to TRBD2. The germline V gene encodes CDR1 SGHTA and CDR2 FQGNSA. Germline trimming cut 6 bases from V and 6 bases from J; bases unmatched to any gene: 5. The CDR3 is 14 residues long. The CDR3 DNA is TGTGCCAGCAGTCGGACTAGCGGAGCCAATGAGCAGTTCTTC. Amino acid sequence: CASSRTSGANEQFF.

The chain has TRBV5-1 and TRBJ1-5, with 7 bases aligning to TRBD1. This CDR3 is built from 15 residues. Germline lookup yields CDR1 SGHRS and CDR2 YFSETQ. V dropped 4 bases and J dropped 3; count of bases not matched to a gene: 7. The CDR3 region is CASSPGTVDNQPQHF. CDR3 in DNA: TGCGCCAGCAGCCCCGGGACAGTGGACAATCAGCCCCAGCATTTT.

The chain employs TRBV5-4 and TRBJ2-3, with 9 bases that match TRBD1. Trimming removed 4 bases from V and 3 bases from J; junction bases left unmatched: 9. The CDR3 has 16 residues. Germline assignment: CDR1 SGHNT and CDR2 YYREEE (reference sequence). This chain's CDR3 is CASSNRDREGTDTQYF. CDR3 DNA: TGTGCCAGCAGCAACCGGGACAGGGAGGGTACAGATACGCAGTATTTT.

The chain employs TRBV4-3 and TRBJ1-1; possible D gene TRBD1, 6 bases. CDR3 size: 14 residues. Germline V gene sequence: CDR1 LGHNA, CDR2 YSLEER. Deletions cut 4 bases from V and 4 bases from J, with 13 bases between. CDR3: CASSPQGISTEAFF. The CDR3 DNA reads as TGCGCCAGCAGCCCCCAGGGGATTAGCACTGAAGCTTTCTTT.

V gene TRBV5-1 combines with J gene TRBJ2-5; 10 nucleotides agree with TRBD1. The CDR3 length is 16 residues. Germline V gene sequence: CDR1 SGHRS, CDR2 YFSETQ. V lost 3 bases, J lost 0 bases, and 5 bases stayed unmatched. The CDR3 loop reads CASSSGQGGYQETQYF. The CDR3 DNA reads as TGCGCCAGCAGCTCCGGACAGGGGGGGTACCAAGAGACCCAGTACTTC.

The rearrangement joins TRBV5-6 to TRBJ2-1; unclear D gene. The germline V gene encodes CDR1 SGHDT and CDR2 YYEEEE. This CDR3 is built from 12 residues. V was cut by 3 bases and J by 7 bases, with 8 bases left in between. In DNA form, the CDR3 reads TGTGCCAGCAGCTATCGGTGGAATGAGCAGTTCTTC. As protein: CASSYRWNEQFF.

This sequence joins TRBV11-3 and TRBJ2-3; TRBD2 agrees at 13 bases. The CDR3 has 14 amino acids. V trimming: 8 bases; J trimming: 2 bases; junction bases outside the gene matches: 1. Germline V gene lookup returns CDR1 SGHNT and CDR2 YENEEA. The chain's CDR3 is CASGLAGDTDTQYF. CDR3 bases: TGTGCCAGCGGACTAGCGGGAGACACAGATACGCAGTATTTT.

The chain combines TRBV11-2 with TRBJ1-3, with D hard to call. Germline loops: CDR1 SGHAT, CDR2 FQNNGV. The CDR3 has 15 residues. V shed 0 bases and J shed 2 bases, with 8 bases lying between them. CDR3 sequence (DNA): TGTGCCAGCAGCTTAGACCGGACTGCTGGAAACACCATATATTTT. Its translation: CASSLDRTAGNTIYF.

V usage is TRBV6-5 and J usage is TRBJ1-2, with 7 bases matching TRBD1. V shed 8 bases, J shed 4 bases, and the junction held 10 bases outside the gene matches. The CDR3 contains 14 residues. Germline CDR1 is MNHEY and CDR2 is SVGAGI. CDR3 in amino acids: CASLGQAVSYGYTF. In DNA form, the CDR3 reads TGTGCCAGCTTAGGACAGGCAGTAAGCTATGGCTACACCTTC.

The V gene is TRBV7-3, the J gene TRBJ2-1, with D hard to call. The V end was cut by 1 base, the J end by 6 bases, with 13 bases between. CDR1 is SGHTA and CDR2 is FQGTGA in the germline V gene. The CDR3 runs 15 residues. CDR3 in amino acids: CASSLKASSGNEQFF. The CDR3 nucleotides are TGTGCCAGCAGCTTAAAAGCGAGTTCTGGCAATGAGCAGTTCTTC.